This T cell receptor beta chain emerged from a study of regulatory T cells in long-lasting Graves disease. Study-level information: Persistence in Graves' disease required over 5 years of antithyroid drugs plus positive TSH receptor antibodies.

Described time point: persistent/refractory GD, antithyroid drugs over 5 years with positive TRAb. The authors made the TCR library using RNA they extracted from PBMCs. Study-level findings and limits: Accuracy may have been reduced by the small sample size. Newly diagnosed patients had higher TCR diversity than persistent Graves' patients did.

Worth noting for this clonotype: Its antigen is not known.

Through Arm-PCR of CDR3 regions and iRepertoire HTBI primers, TCR beta libraries were built. MiXCR, run by TCRdb on the multiplex PCR reads, gives a single entry per CDR3 protein. The data contain about 470,000 distinct CDR3 sequences, around a fifth of them singletons. The input for sequencing was peripheral blood mononuclear cells (PBMCs), taken when the disease was refractory, from a patient treated with antithyroid drugs. The receptor was derived from a female donor with Graves disease.

The CDR3 reads CSARKSALDTGELFF. CDR3 nucleotide sequence: TGCAGTGCTAGGAAAAGCGCACTGGACACCGGGGAGCTGTTTTTT. The chain carries TRBV20-1 and TRBJ2-2; D unclear. The germline gives CDR1 DFQATT, CDR2 SNEGSKA (reference sequence). V was clipped by 3 bases and J by 3 bases, with 14 bases between them. This CDR3 has 15 amino acids.